This is a list of T cell receptor beta chains from one sample in a study of blood T cell repertoires in COVID-19. Using immunoSEQ multiplex PCR, the repertoire was profiled, and TCRdb retains in-frame clones only, with some absent. The sample lists about 140,000 clones, approximately 80% occurring once. The sample consisted of peripheral blood. The receptor source for this set is a woman aged 55-69 years with acute or convalescent COVID-19. Both conserved end residues are part of each CDR3. Each record gives: D gene, clone size, J gene, V gene, CDR3 protein, CDR3 DNA. D genes are given only for firm matches. Only part of the rows carry a size: once, few, many, or a class if the clone is expanded.

D gene: -; clone size: -; J gene: TRBJ2-4; V gene: TRBV5-1; CDR3 protein: CASTLWGDIQYF; CDR3 DNA: TGCGCCAGCACCCTGTGGGGGGACATTCAGTACTTC
D gene: TRBD2; clone size: -; J gene: TRBJ2-1; V gene: TRBV19; CDR3 protein: CASTLTSGSLNEQFF; CDR3 DNA: TGTGCCAGTACCCTTACTAGCGGGAGTCTGAATGAGCAGTTCTTC
D gene: -; clone size: few; J gene: TRBJ1-3; V gene: TRBV7-9; CDR3 protein: CASSPRQFSGNTIYF; CDR3 DNA: TGTGCCAGCAGCCCCCGACAGTTCTCTGGAAACACCATATATTTT
D gene: -; clone size: -; J gene: TRBJ2-2; V gene: TRBV7-9; CDR3 protein: CASSPPSGLWELFF; CDR3 DNA: TGTGCCAGCAGCCCCCCCTCAGGTCTTTGGGAGCTGTTTTTT
D gene: -; clone size: -; J gene: TRBJ2-7; V gene: TRBV11-2; CDR3 protein: CASSSNSPYEQYF; CDR3 DNA: TGTGCCAGCAGCTCTAACAGTCCCTACGAGCAGTACTTC
D gene: TRBD1; clone size: -; J gene: TRBJ2-1; V gene: TRBV23-1; CDR3 protein: CASSQGGYCATGAYGEQFF; CDR3 DNA: TGCGCCAGCAGTCAAGGGGGGTATTGTGCGACAGGGGCCTACGGGGAGCAGTTCTTC
D gene: -; clone size: -; J gene: TRBJ1-2; V gene: TRBV19; CDR3 protein: CASSSVEESGGYTF; CDR3 DNA: TGTGCCAGTAGTTCGGTAGAGGAAAGTGGTGGCTACACCTTC
D gene: TRBD2; clone size: -; J gene: TRBJ2-1; V gene: TRBV10-3; CDR3 protein: CAISPGTSGKAGNEQFF; CDR3 DNA: TGTGCCATCAGTCCCGGGACTAGCGGGAAGGCAGGCAATGAGCAGTTCTTC
D gene: -; clone size: -; J gene: TRBJ1-1; V gene: TRBV10-3; CDR3 protein: CAISRGALVTEAFF; CDR3 DNA: TGTGCCATCAGCCGGGGGGCCCTAGTGACTGAAGCTTTCTTT
D gene: -; clone size: few; J gene: TRBJ1-6; V gene: TRBV6-5; CDR3 protein: CASTLRSSGNSPLHF; CDR3 DNA: TGTGCCAGCACCCTGCGGTCGAGCGGTAATTCACCCCTCCACTTT
D gene: TRBD2; clone size: once; J gene: TRBJ2-1; V gene: TRBV6-4; CDR3 protein: CASSEGSGAYNEQFF; CDR3 DNA: TGTGCCAGCAGTGAAGGTAGCGGGGCCTACAATGAGCAGTTCTTC
D gene: -; clone size: few; J gene: TRBJ2-3; V gene: TRBV28; CDR3 protein: CASSATSTDTQYF; CDR3 DNA: TGTGCCAGCAGTGCGACAAGCACAGATACGCAGTATTTT
D gene: -; clone size: -; J gene: TRBJ2-5; V gene: TRBV4-2; CDR3 protein: CASSQDQGRGGSETQYF; CDR3 DNA: TGTGCCAGCAGCCAAGATCAAGGCCGCGGTGGGAGCGAGACCCAGTACTTC
D gene: TRBD1; clone size: -; J gene: TRBJ1-5; V gene: TRBV19; CDR3 protein: CASSTRGLNQPQHF; CDR3 DNA: TGTGCCAGTAGTACCAGGGGGCTCAATCAGCCCCAGCATTTT
D gene: -; clone size: -; J gene: TRBJ2-3; V gene: TRBV7-2; CDR3 protein: CASSFRGLTDTQYF; CDR3 DNA: TGTGCCAGCAGCTTTCGCGGACTAACAGATACGCAGTATTTT
D gene: -; clone size: once; J gene: TRBJ1-5; V gene: TRBV6-1; CDR3 protein: CASSVFGGHSNQPQHF; CDR3 DNA: TGTGCCAGCAGTGTGTTTGGGGGCCATAGCAATCAGCCCCAGCATTTT
D gene: -; clone size: -; J gene: TRBJ2-1; V gene: TRBV30; CDR3 protein: CASTGGVMDEQFF; CDR3 DNA: TGTGCCTCTACAGGGGGGGTCATGGATGAGCAGTTCTTC
D gene: TRBD1; clone size: -; J gene: TRBJ2-1; V gene: TRBV11-2; CDR3 protein: CASSRQGAYNEQFF; CDR3 DNA: TGTGCCAGCAGCCGACAGGGGGCGTACAATGAGCAGTTCTTC
D gene: -; clone size: -; J gene: TRBJ1-1; V gene: TRBV27; CDR3 protein: CASSLVMGGTEAFF; CDR3 DNA: TGTGCCAGCAGTTTAGTCATGGGGGGAACTGAAGCTTTCTTT
D gene: TRBD1; clone size: -; J gene: TRBJ1-6; V gene: TRBV4-2; CDR3 protein: CASSQHSTGANSPLHF; CDR3 DNA: TGTGCCAGCAGCCAGCACTCCACAGGGGCTAATTCACCCCTCCACTTT
D gene: TRBD1; clone size: -; J gene: TRBJ1-2; V gene: TRBV19; CDR3 protein: CASSIDRGFGYTF; CDR3 DNA: TGTGCCAGTAGTATTGACAGGGGGTTTGGCTACACCTTC
D gene: TRBD2; clone size: -; J gene: TRBJ2-7; V gene: TRBV15; CDR3 protein: CATSEGTSVSYEQYF; CDR3 DNA: TGTGCCACCAGTGAGGGGACTAGTGTATCCTACGAGCAGTACTTC
D gene: TRBD2; clone size: once; J gene: TRBJ2-7; V gene: TRBV5-1; CDR3 protein: CASSLSRSAGGPSYEQYF; CDR3 DNA: TGCGCCAGCAGCTTGAGTAGGTCCGCGGGAGGACCCTCCTACGAGCAGTACTTC
D gene: -; clone size: -; J gene: TRBJ2-3; V gene: TRBV9; CDR3 protein: CASSIGGTDTQYF; CDR3 DNA: TGTGCCAGCAGCATCGGGGGCACAGATACGCAGTATTTT
D gene: -; clone size: -; J gene: TRBJ1-2; V gene: TRBV11-2; CDR3 protein: CASSSRGNYGYTF; CDR3 DNA: TGTGCCAGCAGCTCCAGGGGTAACTATGGCTACACCTTC
D gene: -; clone size: -; J gene: TRBJ1-1; V gene: TRBV10-2; CDR3 protein: CASSESTGPAEAFF; CDR3 DNA: TGCGCCAGCAGTGAGTCTACAGGGCCTGCTGAAGCTTTCTTT
D gene: -; clone size: -; J gene: TRBJ2-1; V gene: TRBV2; CDR3 protein: CASRNARAMGNEQFF; CDR3 DNA: TGTGCCAGCAGGAACGCCAGGGCGATGGGCAATGAGCAGTTCTTC
D gene: TRBD1; clone size: few; J gene: TRBJ1-2; V gene: TRBV27; CDR3 protein: CASSNRDRGLGYTF; CDR3 DNA: TGTGCCAGCAGTAACCGGGACAGGGGGCTTGGCTACACCTTC
D gene: -; clone size: -; J gene: TRBJ1-1; V gene: TRBV29-1; CDR3 protein: CSGGNTEAFF; CDR3 DNA: TGCAGCGGCGGGAACACTGAAGCTTTCTTT
D gene: -; clone size: once; J gene: TRBJ1-1; V gene: TRBV5-1; CDR3 protein: CASSFDHGGMNTEAFF; CDR3 DNA: TGCGCCAGCAGCTTCGACCATGGAGGTATGAACACTGAAGCTTTCTTT
D gene: TRBD2; clone size: -; J gene: TRBJ2-7; V gene: TRBV6-5; CDR3 protein: CASSYSIAAGVGEQYF; CDR3 DNA: TGTGCCAGCAGTTACTCCATTGCGGCGGGAGTTGGTGAGCAGTACTTC
D gene: -; clone size: -; J gene: TRBJ2-7; V gene: TRBV9; CDR3 protein: CASSVGETGLTYF; CDR3 DNA: TGTGCCAGCAGCGTTGGAGAGACGGGGTTGACGTACTTC
D gene: TRBD2; clone size: -; J gene: TRBJ2-1; V gene: TRBV6-2/TRBV6-3; CDR3 protein: CASSSFSGRSDEQFF; CDR3 DNA: TGTGCCAGCAGTTCGTTTAGCGGGAGATCGGATGAGCAGTTCTTC
D gene: TRBD2; clone size: -; J gene: TRBJ2-2; V gene: TRBV7-8; CDR3 protein: CATSWTSGRVTGELFF; CDR3 DNA: TGTGCCACTTCCTGGACTAGCGGGAGAGTCACCGGGGAGCTGTTTTTT
D gene: -; clone size: -; J gene: TRBJ2-2; V gene: TRBV19; CDR3 protein: CASSSVLNTGELFF; CDR3 DNA: TGTGCCAGTAGTTCGGTCCTGAACACCGGGGAGCTGTTTTTT
D gene: TRBD1; clone size: -; J gene: TRBJ2-7; V gene: TRBV4-1; CDR3 protein: CASSQAGQGSYEQYF; CDR3 DNA: TGCGCCAGCAGCCAAGCGGGACAGGGCTCCTACGAGCAGTACTTC
D gene: -; clone size: few; J gene: TRBJ1-1; V gene: TRBV10-3; CDR3 protein: CAISEYRNTEAFF; CDR3 DNA: TGTGCCATCAGTGAGTACAGGAACACTGAAGCTTTCTTT
D gene: TRBD1; clone size: -; J gene: TRBJ2-1; V gene: TRBV10-1; CDR3 protein: CASSERQGPYNEQFF; CDR3 DNA: TGCGCCAGCAGTGAGAGACAGGGACCTTACAATGAGCAGTTCTTC
D gene: TRBD1; clone size: -; J gene: TRBJ1-5; V gene: TRBV18; CDR3 protein: CASSPGTANQPQHF; CDR3 DNA: TGTGCCAGCTCACCTGGGACAGCAAATCAGCCCCAGCATTTT
D gene: TRBD1; clone size: -; J gene: TRBJ2-1; V gene: TRBV28; CDR3 protein: CASSSTRTGRFYNEQFF; CDR3 DNA: TGTGCCAGCAGTTCGACAAGGACAGGGAGATTCTACAATGAGCAGTTCTTC
D gene: -; clone size: -; J gene: TRBJ1-1; V gene: TRBV24-1; CDR3 protein: CATSDRDTKGNTEAFF; CDR3 DNA: TGTGCCACCAGTGACCGGGACACCAAAGGGAACACTGAAGCTTTCTTT
D gene: TRBD1; clone size: -; J gene: TRBJ1-5; V gene: TRBV11-3; CDR3 protein: CASSPPEEDRGKGQPQHF; CDR3 DNA: TGTGCCAGCAGCCCCCCGGAGGAGGACAGGGGAAAAGGTCAGCCCCAGCATTTT
D gene: TRBD2; clone size: -; J gene: TRBJ2-5; V gene: TRBV27; CDR3 protein: CASSLTGLAENQETQYF; CDR3 DNA: TGTGCCAGCAGCCTCACCGGGCTAGCGGAGAATCAAGAGACCCAGTACTTC
D gene: TRBD1; clone size: once; J gene: TRBJ1-5; V gene: TRBV28; CDR3 protein: CASSLKTGGDSNQPQHF; CDR3 DNA: TGTGCCAGCAGTTTAAAGACAGGGGGCGATAGCAATCAGCCCCAGCATTTT
D gene: TRBD2; clone size: few; J gene: TRBJ2-1; V gene: TRBV7-3; CDR3 protein: CASSPVGGSSYNEQFF; CDR3 DNA: TGTGCCAGCAGCCCAGTGGGCGGGAGCTCCTACAATGAGCAGTTCTTC
D gene: TRBD1; clone size: -; J gene: TRBJ2-2; V gene: TRBV7-9; CDR3 protein: CASSLGQHTGELFF; CDR3 DNA: TGTGCCAGCAGCTTGGGACAGCATACCGGGGAGCTGTTTTTT
D gene: TRBD1; clone size: -; J gene: TRBJ2-2; V gene: TRBV10-3; CDR3 protein: CAISDSTGDTNTGELFF; CDR3 DNA: TGTGCCATCAGTGACTCAACAGGGGATACGAACACCGGGGAGCTGTTTTTT
D gene: -; clone size: -; J gene: TRBJ1-1; V gene: TRBV19; CDR3 protein: CASTPWRSGDTEAFF; CDR3 DNA: TGTGCCAGTACCCCATGGAGGAGTGGGGACACTGAAGCTTTCTTT
D gene: TRBD1; clone size: few; J gene: TRBJ1-1; V gene: TRBV3-1/TRBV3-2; CDR3 protein: CASSQLYPGQGEAFF; CDR3 DNA: TGTGCCAGCAGCCAATTATACCCGGGACAGGGTGAAGCTTTCTTT
D gene: -; clone size: -; J gene: TRBJ2-3; V gene: TRBV5-4; CDR3 protein: CASSLGAGSTDTQYF; CDR3 DNA: TGTGCCAGCAGCTTGGGGGCGGGTAGCACAGATACGCAGTATTTT
D gene: -; clone size: -; J gene: TRBJ1-6; V gene: TRBV21-1; CDR3 protein: CASSNRKGQVVNSPLHF; CDR3 DNA: TGTGCCAGCAGCAATCGAAAAGGCCAGGTCGTTAATTCACCCCTCCACTTT
D gene: -; clone size: -; J gene: TRBJ2-2; V gene: TRBV2; CDR3 protein: CASSDRDFTDTGELFF; CDR3 DNA: TGTGCCAGCAGTGATCGGGACTTCACGGACACCGGGGAGCTGTTTTTT
D gene: TRBD2; clone size: -; J gene: TRBJ2-2; V gene: TRBV19; CDR3 protein: CASSFLPRLAGGSRGELFF; CDR3 DNA: TGTGCCAGTAGCTTCCTCCCCCGGCTAGCGGGAGGGTCACGGGGGGAGCTGTTTTTT
D gene: -; clone size: -; J gene: TRBJ1-6; V gene: TRBV30; CDR3 protein: CAWSVRARGNAPLHF; CDR3 DNA: TGTGCCTGGAGTGTCCGGGCGAGGGGGAACGCACCCCTCCACTTT
D gene: -; clone size: once; J gene: TRBJ2-6; V gene: TRBV28; CDR3 protein: CASRLSGANVLTF; CDR3 DNA: TGTGCCAGCAGACTCTCTGGGGCCAACGTCCTGACTTTC
D gene: TRBD2; clone size: -; J gene: TRBJ2-5; V gene: TRBV7-2; CDR3 protein: CASSLGLAGSETQYF; CDR3 DNA: TGTGCCAGCAGCTTAGGCCTAGCGGGATCAGAGACCCAGTACTTC